This is a list of T cell receptor beta chains from one sample in a study of T cell responses to AZD1222 COVID-19 vaccine. Clones were read by immunoSEQ multiplex PCR, and TCRdb kept only the in-frame ones, dropping some. In the table there are 250,000 to 300,000 clones, approximately 94% of which are singletons. Sequenced here: peripheral blood, sampled 28 days after the second AZD1222 dose. The source is an adult who received the AZD1222 COVID-19 vaccine. Both conserved end residues are part of each CDR3. Fields, in order: J gene, V gene, D gene, CDR3 protein. A D gene is named only where the DNA matches it firmly.

j_call: TRBJ2-7
v_call: TRBV2
d_call: .
cdr3_aa: CASSEAWDRGGIYF

j_call: TRBJ2-1
v_call: TRBV5-1
d_call: TRBD2
cdr3_aa: CASSSGLAGGNEQFF

j_call: TRBJ2-7
v_call: TRBV28
d_call: .
cdr3_aa: CASSPNRVEQYF

j_call: TRBJ1-4
v_call: TRBV7-6
d_call: .
cdr3_aa: CASSLGGGNEKLFF

j_call: TRBJ2-3
v_call: TRBV3-1/TRBV3-2
d_call: .
cdr3_aa: CASSQARGADTQYF

j_call: TRBJ2-3
v_call: TRBV2
d_call: .
cdr3_aa: CASTARRTDTQYF

j_call: TRBJ1-1
v_call: TRBV5-5
d_call: .
cdr3_aa: CASSPRGGGIREAFF

j_call: TRBJ2-1
v_call: TRBV19
d_call: TRBD2
cdr3_aa: CASSIVSGRGYEQFF

j_call: TRBJ1-5
v_call: TRBV4-1
d_call: .
cdr3_aa: CASSPLNSNQPQHF

j_call: TRBJ2-4
v_call: TRBV10-1
d_call: .
cdr3_aa: CASGATAKNIQYF

j_call: TRBJ1-1
v_call: TRBV11-2
d_call: .
cdr3_aa: CASSFQGGTEAFF

j_call: TRBJ1-1
v_call: TRBV18
d_call: .
cdr3_aa: CASSPGGRVNTEAFF

j_call: TRBJ1-1
v_call: TRBV3-1/TRBV3-2
d_call: .
cdr3_aa: CASRTYAGDTEAFF

j_call: TRBJ1-1
v_call: TRBV5-4
d_call: .
cdr3_aa: CASSPLTENTEAFF

j_call: TRBJ2-7
v_call: TRBV7-3
d_call: TRBD1
cdr3_aa: CASRRGQEGDEQYF

j_call: TRBJ2-6
v_call: TRBV5-1
d_call: .
cdr3_aa: CASTTFSGANVLTF

j_call: TRBJ2-3
v_call: TRBV7-2
d_call: .
cdr3_aa: CALKARRSTDTQYF

j_call: TRBJ1-4
v_call: TRBV29-1
d_call: .
cdr3_aa: CSAEGRNEKLFF

j_call: TRBJ2-7
v_call: TRBV28
d_call: .
cdr3_aa: CASSLPGSEQYF

j_call: TRBJ1-5
v_call: TRBV6-2/TRBV6-3
d_call: .
cdr3_aa: CASSLQGTSQPQHF

j_call: TRBJ2-2
v_call: TRBV6-5
d_call: TRBD2
cdr3_aa: CASRNGGYTGELFF

j_call: TRBJ1-4
v_call: TRBV7-9
d_call: .
cdr3_aa: CASSRMGPLNEKLFF

j_call: TRBJ2-1
v_call: TRBV4-3
d_call: TRBD2
cdr3_aa: CASSQVTSGIYNEQFF

j_call: TRBJ2-7
v_call: TRBV2
d_call: .
cdr3_aa: CASSQGTEYYEQYF

j_call: TRBJ2-5
v_call: TRBV5-4
d_call: TRBD2
cdr3_aa: CASSFTSGRERETQYF